What follows are 7 T cell receptor beta chains derived from one specimen sequenced in a study of blood T cell repertoires in COVID-19. Sequenced by immunoSEQ multiplex PCR; TCRdb stores in-frame clones only, minus some. Of 100,000 to 120,000 clones in the sample, around 85% were seen once. The sequencing input was peripheral blood. These receptors all come from a man aged 45 to 65 with acute or convalescent COVID-19.

The V call is TRBV5-6, the J call TRBJ1-3; 8 bases agree with TRBD1. The germline gives CDR1 SGHDT, CDR2 YYEEEE. The CDR3 extends over 16 amino acids. With V trimmed by 4 bases and J by 4 bases, 10 bases remained unmatched. In nucleotides, the CDR3 is TGTGCCAGCAGCAGGACCATCGACAGGGGAGGAAACACCATATATTTT. It encodes CASSRTIDRGGNTIYF.

The rearrangement links TRBV28 to TRBJ2-5, with D hard to call. CDR1 is MDHEN, CDR2 SYDVKM, per germline. The CDR3 loop spans 11 amino acids. Trimming removed 6 bases from V and 2 bases from J, with 4 bases in between. CDR3 protein: CASRRQETQYF. The CDR3 DNA reads as TGTGCCAGCAGGCGGCAAGAGACCCAGTACTTC.

Only one count was recorded for this clone. CDR3 loop: CSVLTGGGRETQYF. CDR3 nucleotide sequence: TGCAGCGTGCTGACAGGGGGAGGTCGGGAGACCCAGTACTTC. This chain links TRBV29-1 with TRBJ2-5; 9 bases are a match to TRBD1. With 6 bases clipped from V and 5 bases from J, the junction kept 10 bases outside the gene matches. Germline V CDR1 and CDR2: SQVTM, ANQGSEA. The CDR3 is 14 residues long.

This clone was counted between two and nine times. The chain carries TRBV24-1 and TRBJ1-3; D is unclear. The germline V gene has CDR1 KGHDR and CDR2 SFDVKD. The CDR3 runs to 13 residues. V lost 12 bases and J lost 1, with 12 bases in between. Here the CDR3 reads CAAASGSGNTIYF. The CDR3 nucleotides are TGTGCCGCAGCCTCGGGTTCTGGAAACACCATATATTTT.

The CDR3 protein is CASSLQGGASYGYTF. DNA of the CDR3: TGTGCCAGCAGTTTACAGGGAGGCGCGAGCTATGGCTACACCTTC. This sequence joins TRBV28 and TRBJ1-2, with D possibly being TRBD1 (5 bases). V was clipped by 2 bases and J by 4 bases, with 14 bases between them. This CDR3 has 15 amino acids. Per germline, CDR1 MDHEN and CDR2 SYDVKM.

The V and J genes are TRBV11-2 and TRBJ2-5; tentatively, D is TRBD1 (6 bases). Trimming took off 1 base at V and 0 bases at J, with 12 bases between the two ends. CDR1 SGHAT and CDR2 FQNNGV come from the germline V gene. The CDR3 spans 16 residues. The CDR3 loop is CASSLVRTDYQETQYF. DNA of the CDR3: TGTGCCAGCAGCTTAGTGAGGACAGACTACCAAGAGACCCAGTACTTC.

In its sample, this clone was seen a few times. The chain couples TRBV10-3 to TRBJ1-2; the D gene is possibly TRBD1 (6 bases). The CDR3 has 13 residues. Trimming removed 0 bases from V and 8 bases from J, with 10 bases in between. Per germline, CDR1 ENHRY and CDR2 SYGVKD. The CDR3 sequence is CAISESQGIGYTF. The CDR3 DNA reads as TGTGCCATCAGTGAGTCGCAGGGGATAGGCTACACCTTC.